Listed below are T cell receptor beta chains from one sample, sequenced in a study of T cell repertoires in cytomegalovirus infection. TCRdb itself ran the reads through MiXCR, one entry per CDR3 protein. The sample lists fewer than 550,000 distinct CDR3 sequences, 11% occurring once. What was sequenced was PBMCs. These receptor sequences come from a human donor in good health (CMV status not recorded). Some clones in this sample may be carry-over from other donors' samples. The CDR3 runs from the conserved cysteine through the conserved F or W. A D gene is named only where the DNA matches it firmly. Not all rows give a size; the values are once, few, many and, for expanded clones, a class.

TRBV6-4	16	-	-	TRBJ2-3	CASSDSTGGGTDTQYF	TGTGCCAGCAGTGACTCGACGGGGGGCGGTACAGATACGCAGTATTTT
TRBV2	13	TRBD1	many	TRBJ1-2	CASSADRNYGYTF	TGTGCCAGCAGCGCGGACAGGAACTATGGCTACACCTTC
TRBV19	15	-	few	TRBJ2-3	CASSSGGASTDTQYF	TGTGCCAGTAGCTCAGGGGGGGCTTCGACAGATACGCAGTATTTT
TRBV19	16	TRBD1	many	TRBJ1-1	CASSISGTVKNTEAFF	TGTGCCAGTAGTATATCGGGGACAGTGAAGAACACTGAAGCTTTCTTT
TRBV15	15	TRBD1	many	TRBJ1-5	CATSRGTGSNQPQHF	TGTGCCACCAGCAGAGGGACAGGTAGCAATCAGCCCCAGCATTTT
TRBV28	14	-	many	TRBJ1-1	CASSSGSLVLEAFF	TGTGCCAGCAGTTCCGGGAGCCTCGTACTTGAAGCTTTCTTT
TRBV5-1	15	TRBD1	many	TRBJ1-5	CASSEGDSYNQPQHF	TGCGCCAGCAGCGAAGGGGACAGTTACAATCAGCCCCAGCATTTT
TRBV6-5	15	TRBD2	many	TRBJ2-3	CASSYRDYSTDTQYF	TGTGCCAGCAGTTACAGGGACTATAGCACAGATACGCAGTATTTT
TRBV12-5	15	TRBD2	many	TRBJ2-1	CASGSAGGTYNEQFF	TGTGCTAGTGGTTCCGCGGGGGGGACTTACAATGAGCAGTTCTTC
TRBV20-1	13	-	-	TRBJ1-5	CSIWEGGNQPQHF	TGCAGTATATGGGAAGGTGGCAATCAGCCCCAGCATTTT
TRBV7-2	17	TRBD2	many	TRBJ2-5	CASSLISAGGPLETQYF	TGTGCCAGCAGCTTAATTTCGGCGGGAGGGCCCTTAGAGACCCAGTACTTC
TRBV6-6	17	-	-	TRBJ2-7	CASSYSMFTGSSYEQYF	TGTGCCAGCAGTTACTCGATGTTTACAGGGAGCTCCTACGAGCAGTACTTC
TRBV20-1	14	TRBD2	-	TRBJ2-1	CSAGGRAAYNEQFF	TGCAGTGCCGGAGGGAGGGCGGCCTACAATGAGCAGTTCTTC
TRBV9	14	TRBD2	-	TRBJ2-5	CASSPRDPGGTQYF	TGTGCCAGCAGCCCTCGGGACCCGGGAGGGACCCAGTACTTC
TRBV7-6	12	-	many	TRBJ2-7	CASSLQGSEQYF	TGTGCCAGCAGCCTACAGGGAAGCGAGCAGTACTTC
TRBV7-8	18	TRBD2	many	TRBJ2-5	CASSRDLLAGGRGETQYF	TGTGCCAGCAGCCGCGATTTACTAGCGGGAGGACGGGGGGAGACCCAGTACTTC